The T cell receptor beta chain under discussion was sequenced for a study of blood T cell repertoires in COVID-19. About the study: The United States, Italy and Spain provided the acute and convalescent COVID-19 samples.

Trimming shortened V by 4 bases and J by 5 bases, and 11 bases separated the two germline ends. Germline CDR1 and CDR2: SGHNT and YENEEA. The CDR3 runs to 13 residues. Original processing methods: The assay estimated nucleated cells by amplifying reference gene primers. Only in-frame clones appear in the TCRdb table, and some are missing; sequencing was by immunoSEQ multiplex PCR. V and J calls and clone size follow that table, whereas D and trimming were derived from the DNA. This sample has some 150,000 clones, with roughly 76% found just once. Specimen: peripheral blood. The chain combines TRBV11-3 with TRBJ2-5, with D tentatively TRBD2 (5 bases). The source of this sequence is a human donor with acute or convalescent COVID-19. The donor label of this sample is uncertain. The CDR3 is CASSWGSAETQYF. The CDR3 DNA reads TGTGCCAGCAGCTGGGGTAGCGCGGAGACCCAGTACTTC.